Shown below are 26 T cell receptor beta chains from a single sample sequenced in a study of T cell responses to AZD1222 COVID-19 vaccine. Generated by immunoSEQ multiplex PCR, the TCRdb table keeps only in-frame clones and is missing some. The data contain about 200,000 clones, approximately 93% of them singletons. Sample: peripheral blood, taken 28 days after the second AZD1222 dose. The source of these receptors is an adult who received the AZD1222 COVID-19 vaccine.

The chain recombines TRBV7-9 with TRBJ2-5; possible D gene TRBD2, 6 bases. The CDR3 is 14 amino acids. Per germline, CDR1 SEHNR and CDR2 FQNEAQ (reference sequence). V was pared by 5 bases and J by 2 bases, with 12 bases between. This CDR3 reads CASSLGLGQETQYF. CDR3 in DNA: TGTGCCAGCAGCCTGGGACTGGGACAAGAGACCCAGTACTTC.

V gene TRBV10-3 combines with J gene TRBJ2-1; D is ambiguous. The V gene lost 1 base and the J gene lost 4 bases, with 11 bases spanning the gap. Germline CDR1 ENHRY, CDR2 SYGVKD. CDR3 length equals 15 residues. The CDR3 is CAISEYTHGYNEQFF. Here the CDR3 DNA reads TGTGCCATCAGTGAGTACACCCATGGGTACAATGAGCAGTTCTTC.

The chain links TRBV3-1 (or the pseudogene TRBV3-2) to TRBJ2-1; perhaps D is TRBD1 or TRBD2 (6 bases each). Per germline, CDR1 LGHDT and CDR2 YNNKEL (reference sequence). The CDR3 is 15 amino acids. Trimming removed 5 bases at V and 9 bases at J, with 20 bases between. The CDR3: CASSVAGEVRAEQFF. The CDR3 coding sequence is TGTGCCAGCAGCGTGGCAGGGGAGGTAAGAGCTGAGCAGTTCTTC.

The rearrangement uses TRBV5-6 and TRBJ2-3, with a tentative D call TRBD2 (6 bases). Trimming pared 4 bases from V and 3 bases from J, leaving 15 bases between. The CDR3 totals 15 residues. CDR1 is SGHDT and CDR2 is YYEEEE in the germline V gene. In nucleotides, the CDR3 is TGTGCCAGCAGCCTCGGACTAAATCCTACAGATACGCAGTATTTT. As protein: CASSLGLNPTDTQYF. The full variable domain, in which reference TRBV5-6 and TRBJ2-3 provide the parts outside the CDR3, is DAGVTQSPTHLIKTRGQQVTLRCSPKSGHDTVSWYQQALGQGPQFIFQYYEEEERQRGNFPDRFSGHQFPNYSSELNVNALLLGDSALYLCASSLGLNPTDTQYFGPGTRLTVL.

The chain employs TRBV24-1 and TRBJ1-2; no definite D call. Trimming stripped 5 bases from V and 2 bases from J, with 11 bases between. CDR3 size: 14 residues. From germline, CDR1 is KGHDR and CDR2 SFDVKD. The CDR3 DNA is TGTGCCACCAGTGCCACCGGACCAAACTATGGCTACACCTTC. Translated, it gives CATSATGPNYGYTF.

This sequence joins TRBV9 and TRBJ2-2; 12 bases match TRBD2. CDR1 is SGDLS and CDR2 is YYNGEE in the germline V gene. Unmatched junction bases numbered 13, after V lost 2 bases and J lost 8 bases. The CDR3 is made up of 18 amino acids. CDR3 sequence reads: CASSVGFQTSGGWGELFF. The CDR3 nucleotides read TGTGCCAGCAGCGTCGGATTTCAGACTAGCGGGGGATGGGGGGAGCTGTTTTTT.

The chain is built from TRBV19 and TRBJ2-5, with 8 bases matching TRBD2. Germline lookup yields CDR1 LNHDA and CDR2 SQIVND (reference sequence). After removal of 1 base from V and 5 bases from J, the junction contained 6 bases not matched to a gene. The CDR3 has 15 residues. In nucleotides, the CDR3 is TGTGCCAGTAGTATAGGCGGGGGGTCGGGGGAGACCCAGTACTTC. This encodes CASSIGGGSGETQYF.

The rearrangement uses TRBV6-5 and TRBJ1-6; D is undetermined. The germline V and J ends were trimmed by 5 bases and 9 bases, with 8 bases remaining between them. Germline lookup yields CDR1 MNHEY and CDR2 SVGAGI. The CDR3 spans 12 residues. The DNA of the CDR3 is TGTGCCAGCAGTCCAGGTGGTTCACCCCTCCACTTT. It codes for CASSPGGSPLHF.

The chain links TRBV5-1 to TRBJ2-2, with a possible D match to TRBD1 (5 bases). The V gene's germline CDR1 is SGHRS and CDR2 YFSETQ. This CDR3 is 15 amino acids long. V was clipped by 2 bases and J by 2 bases, with 10 bases between them. CDR3 coding DNA: TGCGCCAGCAGCTTCCAGGGCACTAACACCGGGGAGCTGTTTTTT. It specifies CASSFQGTNTGELFF.

This clone was detected only once. This rearrangement joins TRBV18 to TRBJ2-3; 12 bases match TRBD2. J lost 2 bases, V lost 4 bases, and 4 bases had no gene match. This CDR3 comprises 16 residues. Germline loops: CDR1 KGHSH, CDR2 LQKENI. The CDR3 reads CASSRTSGANTDTQYF. CDR3 coding DNA: TGTGCCAGCTCACGGACTAGCGGGGCCAACACAGATACGCAGTATTTT.

The chain is built from TRBV7-6 and TRBJ2-1; 10 bases line up with TRBD1. Per the germline V gene, CDR1 is SGHVS and CDR2 is FNYEAQ. V shed 1 base and J 7 bases; nucleotides not matched to a gene: 4. This CDR3 region has 15 residues. Here the CDR3 DNA reads TGTGCCAGCAGCTTAGTGGGACAGGGGCGTAATGAGCAGTTCTTC. It translates to CASSLVGQGRNEQFF.

The chain links TRBV6-1 to TRBJ1-5; D may be TRBD1 (5 bases). The CDR3 is made up of 15 amino acids. Germline-derived CDR1 and CDR2 are MNHNS and SASEGT. The V end lost 0 bases, the J end lost 5 bases, and 11 bases lay between the germline ends. CDR3 amino acids: CASSEAGEGHQPQHF. In nucleotides, the CDR3 is TGTGCCAGCAGTGAAGCAGGGGAGGGGCATCAGCCCCAGCATTTT.

The chain couples TRBV19 to TRBJ1-1, with D unresolved. The CDR3 is made up of 12 amino acids. The V end was cut by 10 bases, the J end by 1 base, with 10 bases between. The germline V gene encodes CDR1 LNHDA and CDR2 SQIVND (reference sequence). CDR3 residues: CATVRGNTEAFF. The CDR3 DNA follows: TGTGCCACCGTCCGTGGGAACACTGAAGCTTTCTTT.

The chain has TRBV27 and TRBJ2-2; TRBD2 aligns across 16 bases. V was pared by 5 bases and J by 4 bases, with 4 bases of the junction left unmatched. Germline CDR1 reads MNHEY; CDR2 reads SMNVEV (reference sequence). This CDR3 is built from 17 residues. CDR3 protein: CASSEGTSGGVTGELFF. Here the CDR3 DNA reads TGTGCCAGCAGTGAAGGGACTAGCGGGGGGGTCACCGGGGAGCTGTTTTTT.

This rearrangement joins TRBV7-8 to TRBJ1-1, with a weak D call TRBD1 (5 bases). The germline V and J ends were trimmed by 4 bases and 0 bases, with 24 bases remaining between them. The CDR3 has 19 residues. Germline V gene data show CDR1 as SGHVS and CDR2 as FQNEAQ. In DNA, the CDR3 is TGTGCCAGCAGCTCCCGGGTTTGGGGGTTACTCAACATGAACACTGAAGCTTTCTTT. It yields the protein CASSSRVWGLLNMNTEAFF.

This rearrangement joins TRBV9 to TRBJ2-3; 13 nucleotides agree with TRBD2. Germline loops: CDR1 SGDLS, CDR2 YYNGEE. V shed 0 bases, J shed 0 bases, and the junction held 7 bases outside the gene matches. This CDR3 is 19 amino acids long. The CDR3: CASSVGLAGGYPSTDTQYF. As DNA, the CDR3 is TGTGCCAGCAGCGTAGGACTAGCGGGGGGTTACCCTAGCACAGATACGCAGTATTTT.

V is TRBV9 and J is TRBJ1-6; 10 nucleotides align to TRBD1. The germline V gene encodes CDR1 SGDLS and CDR2 YYNGEE. The CDR3 has 14 amino acids. The junction had 4 bases not matched to a gene; V was cut back by 5 bases and J by 8 bases. CDR3: CASRPGTGDSPLHF. CDR3 sequence (DNA): TGTGCCAGCAGACCCGGGACAGGGGATTCACCCCTCCACTTT.

The V gene is TRBV3-1 (or the pseudogene TRBV3-2), the J gene TRBJ1-5; tentatively, D is TRBD1 (6 bases). V lost 4 bases and J lost 4, with 14 bases in between. This CDR3 has 15 amino acids. The germline V gene encodes CDR1 LGHDT and CDR2 YNNKEL (reference sequence). The CDR3 coding sequence is TGTGCCAGCAGCCCCGTCGGGGGGGCGAATCAGCCCCAGCATTTT. It is translated as CASSPVGGANQPQHF.

The V call is TRBV6-5, the J call TRBJ2-7; no reliable D call. With 8 bases removed from V and 3 bases from J, the gap between germline ends came to 8 bases. The CDR3 spans 11 residues. Germline V CDR1 and CDR2: MNHEY, SVGAGI. The CDR3 loop is CASGGRYEQYF. CDR3 nucleotide sequence: TGTGCCAGCGGCGGACGCTACGAGCAGTACTTC.

The rearrangement joins TRBV15 to TRBJ2-5, with D maybe TRBD2 (6 bases). Germline-derived CDR1 and CDR2 are LNHNV and YYDKDF (reference sequence). The CDR3 is 16 amino acids. Trimming pared 3 bases from V and 4 bases from J, leaving 18 bases between. CDR3 region: CATSSSLGQGGETQYF. In DNA form, the CDR3 reads TGTGCCACCAGCAGTTCCCTGGGGCAGGGAGGAGAGACCCAGTACTTC.

This clone was picked up one time. The rearrangement links TRBV19 to TRBJ2-5; TRBD2 agrees at 10 bases. This CDR3 contains 16 residues. J was trimmed by 4 bases and V by 4 bases; bases with no gene match: 9. In germline, CDR1 is LNHDA, CDR2 SQIVND (reference sequence). CDR3: CASSTSRLAGGETQYF. The CDR3 nucleotides are TGTGCCAGTAGTACCTCCCGACTAGCGGGTGGAGAGACCCAGTACTTC.

This chain uses TRBV10-3 with TRBJ1-5, with unresolved D. The CDR3 has 12 amino acids. The V gene lost 3 bases and the J gene lost 6 bases, with 6 bases spanning the gap. CDR1 and CDR2 from the germline V gene are ENHRY and SYGVKD. CDR3 sequence (DNA): TGTGCCATCAGTGATGTCGCTCAGCCCCAGCATTTT. Translated: CAISDVAQPQHF.

The chain couples TRBV6-1 to TRBJ2-4, with 7 nucleotides matching TRBD2. This CDR3 region has 14 residues. The V gene end was trimmed by 3 bases and the J gene end by 6 bases; junction bases not matched to a gene: 5. Per the germline V gene, CDR1 is MNHNS and CDR2 is SASEGT. The CDR3 coding sequence is TGTGCCAGCAGTGAGTGGGGGGGAGGAAACATTCAGTACTTC. It encodes CASSEWGGGNIQYF.

J is TRBJ1-2 and V is TRBV19, with D unresolved. Per the germline V gene, CDR1 is LNHDA and CDR2 is SQIVND (reference sequence). This CDR3 contains 13 residues. V dropped 10 bases and J dropped 4 bases, with 16 bases sitting between them. The CDR3 bases are TGTGCCACCAGACCTAGCCAGGCCTATGGCTACACCTTC. It encodes CATRPSQAYGYTF.

This rearrangement joins TRBV28 to TRBJ1-2; 8 nucleotides line up with TRBD1. Germline V gene lookup returns CDR1 MDHEN and CDR2 SYDVKM. The junction had 9 bases not matched to a gene; V was cut back by 1 base and J by 2 bases. The CDR3 is 17 residues long. The CDR3 DNA reads as TGTGCCAGCAGTTTATTTCAGGGGGCGCGGTTGAACTATGGCTACACCTTC. This translates into CASSLFQGARLNYGYTF.

Only one count was recorded for this clone. V usage is TRBV27 and J usage is TRBJ2-3; 11 bases agree with TRBD2. CDR3 length: 14 residues. After removal of 6 bases from V and 6 bases from J, the junction contained 5 bases not matched to a gene. Germline V gene data show CDR1 as MNHEY and CDR2 as SMNVEV (reference sequence). Written as DNA, the CDR3 is TGTGCCAGCAGGATAGCGGGGGGGCGGGATACGCAGTATTTT. This encodes CASRIAGGRDTQYF.